One sample yielded the 10 T cell receptor beta chains listed below, sequenced in a study of blood T cell repertoires in COVID-19 (TCRdb year 2020). Library preparation employed the immunoSEQ multiplex PCR assay. TCRdb mirrors the immuneACCESS table, restricted to in-frame sequences. Some clones are absent from its copies; in checked studies, under half trace to an unresolved V gene, and the reason for the others is unknown. Recorded for this sample are roughly 53,000 clones; approximately 82% of them occurred a single time. The ten biggest clones cover 14% to 15% of the sample. Material for sequencing was peripheral blood. These TCRs come from a human donor in a cohort sampled during active COVID-19.

This chain uses TRBV7-9 with TRBJ2-5, with a possible D match to TRBD2 (5 bases). The V end was cut by 4 bases, the J end by 1 base, with 7 bases between. The germline gives CDR1 SEHNR, CDR2 FQNEAQ (reference sequence). The CDR3 contains 13 residues. CDR3 sequence: CASSSGVQETQYF. The DNA for the CDR3 is TGTGCCAGCAGCTCCGGGGTCCAAGAGACCCAGTACTTC.

The V call is TRBV7-9, the J call TRBJ1-5; the match to TRBD1 covers 8 bases. The CDR3 contains 14 residues. Germline CDR1 SEHNR, CDR2 FQNEAQ (reference sequence). The V gene end was trimmed by 4 bases and the J gene end by 10 bases; junction bases not matched to a gene: 9. The DNA for the CDR3 is TGTGCCAGCAGCTCGGACAGGGTATGGGATCCCCAGCATTTT. Protein: CASSSDRVWDPQHF.

This chain uses TRBV29-1 with TRBJ2-1; 8 nucleotides match TRBD2. CDR3 size: 13 residues. The V segment lost 6 bases and the J segment 1 base; nucleotides outside the gene matches: 2. Germline lookup yields CDR1 SQVTM and CDR2 ANQGSEA. CDR3 region: CSVRLASYNEQFF. As DNA, the CDR3 is TGCAGCGTCCGACTAGCGTCCTACAATGAGCAGTTCTTC.

The chain combines TRBV10-3 with TRBJ2-3, with 7 bases identical to TRBD2. Germline trimming cut 3 bases from V and 4 bases from J; bases unmatched to any gene: 4. Germline assignment: CDR1 ENHRY and CDR2 SYGVKD. This CDR3 is 14 amino acids long. CDR3 sequence: CAISDPGLADTQYF. In DNA, the CDR3 is TGTGCCATCAGTGACCCCGGACTAGCAGATACGCAGTATTTT.

The chain carries TRBV19 and TRBJ2-1; TRBD2 matches 13 bases. The CDR3 spans 17 residues. Trimming removed 6 bases from V and 2 bases from J; junction bases left unmatched: 7. Germline-derived CDR1 and CDR2 are LNHDA and SQIVND (reference sequence). CDR3 sequence (DNA): TGTGCCAGTAGCGGGACTAGCGGGAACCTACCCTACAATGAGCAGTTCTTC. Translating it yields CASSGTSGNLPYNEQFF.

The J gene is TRBJ2-7, the V gene TRBV7-9; 11 bases are shared with TRBD2. The CDR3 extends over 14 amino acids. Trimming removed 0 bases from V and 6 bases from J; junction bases left unmatched: 1. Germline assignment: CDR1 SEHNR and CDR2 FQNEAQ (reference sequence). The CDR3, as DNA: TGTGCCAGCAGCTTAGCGGGGACTAGCGGCGAGCAGTACTTC. This sequence encodes CASSLAGTSGEQYF.

The rearrangement links TRBV5-5 to TRBJ2-5, with a tentative D call TRBD1 (5 bases). Trimming took 0 bases from V and 7 from J, leaving 13 bases between them. The CDR3 totals 14 residues. Germline V gene sequence: CDR1 SGHKS, CDR2 YYEKEE (reference sequence). DNA of the CDR3: TGTGCCAGCAGCTTGGAGGACACCGCAGGGACCCAGTACTTC. This sequence encodes CASSLEDTAGTQYF.

The chain recombines TRBV7-6 with TRBJ2-2, with 8 positions matching TRBD1. The J segment lost 4 bases and the V segment lost 6 bases, leaving 4 bases of the junction unmatched. The CDR3 is made up of 14 amino acids. CDR1 and CDR2 (germline): SGHVS, FNYEAQ. The CDR3 is CASRRTGFTGELFF. The CDR3 nucleotides read TGTGCCAGCAGGCGGACAGGGTTCACCGGGGAGCTGTTTTTT.

The CDR3, as DNA: TGTGCCAGTAGTAAGGGGTTCTCCTACGAGCAGTACTTC. Encoded protein: CASSKGFSYEQYF. This chain joins TRBV19 and TRBJ2-7, with D tentatively TRBD1 (5 bases). Germline values: CDR1 LNHDA, CDR2 SQIVND (reference sequence). Trimming took off 4 bases at V and 0 bases at J, with 7 bases between the two ends. This CDR3 spans 13 amino acids.

This clone was observed a handful of times. The chain joins TRBV2 to TRBJ2-5, with D hard to call. CDR3 size: 13 residues. The ends were cut back, 3 bases at V and 3 bases at J, with 8 bases in the middle. Per the germline V gene, CDR1 is SNHLY and CDR2 is FYNNEI. The CDR3 DNA reads as TGTGCCAGCAGTGAGGAACGGGAAGAGACCCAGTACTTC. It codes for CASSEEREETQYF. Full variable domain (missing parts from reference TRBV2 and TRBJ2-5): EPEVTQTPSHQVTQMGQEVILRCVPISNHLYFYWYRQILGQKVEFLVSFYNNEISEKSEIFDDQFSVERPDGSNFTLKIRSTKLEDSAMYFCASSEEREETQYFGPGTRLLVL.